This T cell receptor (beta chain) was identified during a study of metastatic and nonmetastatic thyroid tumors. At least ten counts were recorded for this clone. Treatment of any kind had been given to no patient before thyroid surgery. TCRdb re-clonotyped the PCR reads through MiXCR. Here the sample spans some 25,000 clones, around 20% being singletons. The V end was cut by 0 bases, the J end by 4 bases, with 13 bases between. The CDR3 covers 15 residues. CDR1 is SGHRS, CDR2 YFSETQ, per germline. The TCR originated in a male donor with papillary thyroid cancer or a benign thyroid nodule (not recorded which). Some clones in this sample may be carry-over from other donors' samples. The sequencing sample was made of blood. V is TRBV5-1 and J is TRBJ1-1; D ambiguous. CDR3 sequence: CASSLATGGGTEAFF. The CDR3 nucleotides are TGCGCCAGCAGCTTGGCCACCGGAGGAGGCACTGAAGCTTTCTTT.